The source of this TCR beta chain is a study of cytomegalovirus exposure and HLA in healthy donors. Findings and limits, study-wide: Some highly shared sequence variants likely arose as a pipeline artifact. Reports indicate that TCR beta sequences accurately predicted the HLA-A and HLA-B alleles of most subjects.

When sampled, the donors appeared nominally healthy, though they likely had unrecorded immune exposures. The PCR had 60 Vbeta and 13 Jbeta primers. Data came from immunoSEQ multiplex PCR; TCRdb stores just in-frame clones and leaves some out. Of more than 110,000 clones listed, roughly four fifths are singletons. With 1 base clipped from V and 6 bases from J, the junction kept 5 bases outside the gene matches. The CDR3 totals 16 residues. In germline, CDR1 is SGHAT, CDR2 FQNNGV. Details on this clone: Its antigen is currently unknown.

This receptor was identified in a man aged 30 to 39 in good health and CMV-seronegative. The sequenced sample consisted of PBMCs. V is TRBV11-2 and J is TRBJ2-1, with TRBD1 identical over 11 bases. In nucleotides, the CDR3 is TGTGCCAGCAGCTTAGGGGGACAGGGGGTTGGCAATGAGCAGTTCTTC. Translating gives CASSLGGQGVGNEQFF. The full variable domain, with the rest looked up from reference TRBV11-2 and TRBJ2-1, is EAGVAQSPRYKIIEKRQSVAFWCNPISGHATLYWYQQILGQGPKLLIQFQNNGVVDDSQLPKDRFSAERLKGVDSTLKIQPAKLEDSAVYLCASSLGGQGVGNEQFFGPGTRLTVL.